Detailed here is one T cell receptor (beta chain). The data were obtained in a study of blood T cell repertoires in COVID-19. The overall study: The United States, Italy and Spain were the sources of the acute and convalescent COVID-19 samples. The cDNA or gDNA used as material had been derived from T cells, B-cell-depleted T cells, or PBMCs.

The CDR3 length is 12 residues. CDR1 is SGHTA and CDR2 is FQGTGA in the germline V gene. The V and J ends lost 2 bases and 10 bases, in that order; junction bases with no gene match: 2. In the original processing: Researchers report that nucleated cell counts were estimated from reference gene primer amplification. Generated by immunoSEQ multiplex PCR, the TCRdb table keeps only in-frame clones and is missing some. That table is the source of V, J and clone size, and D and trimming were worked out from the DNA. The repertoire holds 270,000 or so clones, with about 80% as singletons. The source of this sequence is a human donor in a cohort sampled during active COVID-19. Sample: peripheral blood. The chain links TRBV7-3 to TRBJ2-1; 7 bases are a match to TRBD1. The CDR3 loop reads CASSLAGGEQFF. In nucleotides, the CDR3 is TGTGCCAGCAGCTTAGCAGGGGGAGAGCAGTTCTTC.